This note documents a single TCR beta chain sequence. Per the original data handling: Estimated nucleated cell counts came from reference gene primer amplification. Method: immunoSEQ multiplex PCR; TCRdb's copy keeps in-frame clones and lacks some. The V and J calls and clone size come from that table; D and trimming were worked out from the DNA. The profile shows about 190,000 clones, 88% of them singletons. This sample is part of a study of blood T cell repertoires in COVID-19. Turning to the study itself: PBMCs, B-cell-depleted T cells, or T cells provided the cDNA or gDNA that made up the material.

Trimming at V came to 0 bases and at J to 0 bases, leaving 10 bases not matched to a gene. Per the germline V gene, CDR1 is SGHKS and CDR2 is YYEKEE (reference sequence). The CDR3 runs to 19 residues. The TCR comes from a man between 25 and 39 years old with acute or convalescent COVID-19. The chain carries TRBV5-5 and TRBJ2-7, with 12 bases that match TRBD2. Sequencing was carried out using peripheral blood. The CDR3 DNA reads TGTGCCAGCAGCTTGGGGTCGGGGCTAGCGGGAGGGAGCTCCTACGAGCAGTACTTC. It codes for CASSLGSGLAGGSSYEQYF.